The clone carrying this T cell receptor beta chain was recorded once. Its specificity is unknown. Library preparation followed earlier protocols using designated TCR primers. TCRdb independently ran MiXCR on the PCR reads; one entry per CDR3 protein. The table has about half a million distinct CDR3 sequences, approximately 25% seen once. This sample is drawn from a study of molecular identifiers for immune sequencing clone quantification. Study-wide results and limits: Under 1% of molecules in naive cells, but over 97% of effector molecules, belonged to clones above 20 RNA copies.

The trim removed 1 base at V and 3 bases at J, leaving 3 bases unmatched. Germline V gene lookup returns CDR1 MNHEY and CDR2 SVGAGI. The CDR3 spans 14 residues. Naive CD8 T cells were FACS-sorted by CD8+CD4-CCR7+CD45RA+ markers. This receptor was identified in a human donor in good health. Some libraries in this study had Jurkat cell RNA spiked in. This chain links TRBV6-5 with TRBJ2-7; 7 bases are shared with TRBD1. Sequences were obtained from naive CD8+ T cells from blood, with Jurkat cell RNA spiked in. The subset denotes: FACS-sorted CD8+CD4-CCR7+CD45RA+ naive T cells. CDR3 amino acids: CASSYYRDSYEQYF. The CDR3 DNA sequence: TGTGCCAGCAGTTACTACAGGGACAGCTACGAGCAGTACTTC.